The present T cell receptor beta chain was sequenced within a study of chemoradiotherapy in HPV16-positive cancers. Repertoires were sampled repeatedly during chemoradiotherapy. The protocol was immunoSEQ multiplex PCR, while the TCRdb copy is restricted to in-frame clones and leaves out a portion. The sample comprises 25,000 to 35,000 clones, roughly 84% of which are singletons, and around 5.5% rests with the top ten. V lost 0 bases and J 4 bases, leaving 7 bases between the germline ends. The CDR3 contains 15 residues. CDR1 and CDR2 from the germline V gene are SGHAT and FQNNGV. The sequences come from blood, collected from a patient who underwent chemoradiotherapy. The receptor's source is a human donor with HPV-associated anogenital cancer. The gene calls are TRBV11-2 and TRBJ1-6; D perhaps matches TRBD1 (5 bases). CDR3 loop: CASSLDRGYNSPLHF. CDR3 sequence (DNA): TGTGCCAGCAGCTTAGATCGGGGGTATAATTCACCCCTCCACTTT. Using reference TRBV11-2 and TRBJ1-6 for the parts outside the CDR3, the full variable domain is EAGVAQSPRYKIIEKRQSVAFWCNPISGHATLYWYQQILGQGPKLLIQFQNNGVVDDSQLPKDRFSAERLKGVDSTLKIQPAKLEDSAVYLCASSLDRGYNSPLHFGNGTRLTVT.